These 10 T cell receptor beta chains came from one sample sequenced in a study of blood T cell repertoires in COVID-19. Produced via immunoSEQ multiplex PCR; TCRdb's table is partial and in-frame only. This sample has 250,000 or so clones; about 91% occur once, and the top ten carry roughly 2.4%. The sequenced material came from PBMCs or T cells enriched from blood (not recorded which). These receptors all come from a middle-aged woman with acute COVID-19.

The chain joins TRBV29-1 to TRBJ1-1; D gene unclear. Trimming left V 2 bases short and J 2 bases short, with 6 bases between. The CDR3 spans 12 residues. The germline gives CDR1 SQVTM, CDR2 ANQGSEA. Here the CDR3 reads CSVELVNTEAFF. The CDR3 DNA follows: TGCAGCGTTGAACTAGTAAACACTGAAGCTTTCTTT.

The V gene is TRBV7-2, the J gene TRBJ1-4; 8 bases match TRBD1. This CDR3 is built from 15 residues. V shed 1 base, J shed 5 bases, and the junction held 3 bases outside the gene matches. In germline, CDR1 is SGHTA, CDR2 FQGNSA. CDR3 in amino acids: CASSLGQGSNEKLFF. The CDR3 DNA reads TGTGCCAGCAGCTTAGGACAGGGGTCGAATGAAAAACTGTTTTTT.

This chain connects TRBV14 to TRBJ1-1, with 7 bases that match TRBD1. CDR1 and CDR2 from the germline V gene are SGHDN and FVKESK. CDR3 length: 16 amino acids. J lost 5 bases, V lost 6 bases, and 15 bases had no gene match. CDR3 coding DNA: TGTGCCAGCAGTCCCCTGGGAAAACAGGGGAGGACTGAAGCTTTCTTT. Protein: CASSPLGKQGRTEAFF.

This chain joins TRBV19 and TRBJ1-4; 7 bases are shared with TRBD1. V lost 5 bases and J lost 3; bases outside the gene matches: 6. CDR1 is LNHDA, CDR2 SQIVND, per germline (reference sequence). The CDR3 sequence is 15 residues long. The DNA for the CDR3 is TGTGCCAGTAGTGCAACAAGGGGGCCTAATGAAAAACTGTTTTTT. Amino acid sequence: CASSATRGPNEKLFF.

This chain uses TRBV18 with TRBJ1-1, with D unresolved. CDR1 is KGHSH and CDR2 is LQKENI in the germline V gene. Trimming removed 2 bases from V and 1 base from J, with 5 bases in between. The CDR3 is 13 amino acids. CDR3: CASSPGANTEAFF. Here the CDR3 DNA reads TGTGCCAGCTCACCAGGAGCGAACACTGAAGCTTTCTTT.

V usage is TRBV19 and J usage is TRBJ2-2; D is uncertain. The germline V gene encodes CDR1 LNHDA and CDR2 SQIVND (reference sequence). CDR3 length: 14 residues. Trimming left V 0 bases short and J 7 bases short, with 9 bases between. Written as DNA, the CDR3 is TGTGCCAGTAGTATAGATCACACGGGCGGGGAGCTGTTTTTT. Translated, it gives CASSIDHTGGELFF.

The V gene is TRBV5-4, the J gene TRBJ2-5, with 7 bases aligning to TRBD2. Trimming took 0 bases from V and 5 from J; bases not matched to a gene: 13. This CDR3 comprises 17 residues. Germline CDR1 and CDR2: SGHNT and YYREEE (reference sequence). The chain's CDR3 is CASSLVAFGLGRETQYF. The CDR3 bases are TGTGCCAGCAGCTTGGTGGCCTTCGGACTAGGGAGGGAGACCCAGTACTTC.

The DNA for the CDR3 is TGCGCCAGCAGTGAGAGGAGGGGCGGAGGGATGGTCACTGAAGCTTTCTTT. Its protein is CASSERRGGGMVTEAFF. The chain combines TRBV10-2 with TRBJ1-1; perhaps TRBD1 as D (5 bases). CDR1 is WSHSY, CDR2 SAAADI, per germline. V was trimmed by 2 bases and J by 4 bases, leaving 20 bases between them. The CDR3 spans 17 residues.

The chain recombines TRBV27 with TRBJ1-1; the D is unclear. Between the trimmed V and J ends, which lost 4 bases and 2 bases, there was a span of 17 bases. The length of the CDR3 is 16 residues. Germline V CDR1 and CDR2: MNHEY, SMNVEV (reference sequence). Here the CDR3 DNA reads TGTGCCAGCAGTTCCCACGCGGAGGTGGGTAACACTGAAGCTTTCTTT. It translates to CASSSHAEVGNTEAFF.

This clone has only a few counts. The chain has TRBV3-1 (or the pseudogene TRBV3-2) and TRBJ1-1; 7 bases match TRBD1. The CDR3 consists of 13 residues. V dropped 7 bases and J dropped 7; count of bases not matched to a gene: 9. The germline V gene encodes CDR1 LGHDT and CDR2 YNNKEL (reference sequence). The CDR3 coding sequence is TGTGCCAGCAATGTTAAGGGGGCGGGTGAAGCTTTCTTT. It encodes CASNVKGAGEAFF.